Listed here are 5 T cell receptor beta chains from one sample, sequenced in a study of PD-L1 blockade in urothelial cancer (dated by TCRdb to about 2017). The method behind the library was the immunoSEQ multiplex PCR assay. TCRdb took this table from immuneACCESS and kept in-frame rearrangements with V and J called. Such tables lack part of the clones; where checked against another copy, unresolved V genes explain under half of the gap, and the rest is unexplained. Counted in this sample were over 40,000 clones; about four fifths of them appeared once. 3% to 3.5% of the sample goes to the ten largest clones. The sequencing here drew on PBMCs, taken around atezolizumab (anti-PD-L1) treatment. The receptors were sampled from a man between 70 and 80 years old with urothelial cancer.

In its sample, this clone was seen many times. The chain uses TRBV6-1 and TRBJ2-7; no clear D gene. The germline CDR1 and CDR2 sequences are MNHNS and SASEGT. The CDR3 runs to 13 residues. The ends were cut back, 4 bases at V and 5 bases at J, with 12 bases in the middle. CDR3 bases: TGTGCCAGCAGTGTACGACGTACAGACGAGCAGTACTTC. Protein: CASSVRRTDEQYF.

The chain is built from TRBV6-6 and TRBJ2-7; 10 bases align to TRBD1. The CDR3 loop spans 15 amino acids. The trim removed 5 bases at V and 4 bases at J, leaving 8 bases unmatched. CDR1 and CDR2 (germline): MNHNY, SVGAGI (reference sequence). The CDR3 bases are TGTGCCAGCAGTAGCCGGGACAGGGGAGGGTACGAGCAGTACTTC. Translating gives CASSSRDRGGYEQYF.

The gene calls are TRBV15 and TRBJ2-6; perhaps TRBD1 as D (6 bases). In germline, CDR1 is LNHNV, CDR2 YYDKDF (reference sequence). V lost 5 bases and J 1 base, leaving 12 bases between the germline ends. The CDR3 extends over 16 amino acids. The CDR3 sequence is CATSSGQLSGANVLTF. The CDR3 DNA is TGTGCCACCAGCTCGGGACAACTTTCTGGGGCCAACGTCCTGACTTTC.

CDR3 coding DNA: TGTGCCAGCAGCTCCGGCGGATCTAGCACAGATACGCAGTATTTT. Protein: CASSSGGSSTDTQYF. The gene calls are TRBV7-6 and TRBJ2-3; no clear D gene. CDR1 SGHVS and CDR2 FNYEAQ come from the germline V gene. This CDR3 is 15 amino acids long. V lost 4 bases and J 0 bases, leaving 11 bases between the germline ends.

The chain links TRBV18 to TRBJ2-3; 10 bases match TRBD2. V lost 4 bases and J lost 1; bases outside the gene matches: 14. Looked up from germline, CDR1 is KGHSH and CDR2 is LQKENI. This CDR3 comprises 19 residues. Here the CDR3 reads CASSLPSSGGPHGTDTQYF. CDR3 bases: TGTGCCAGCTCACTACCCTCTAGCGGGGGCCCTCATGGCACAGATACGCAGTATTTT.